The 27 T cell receptor beta chains given below trace back to one sample, sequenced in a study of blood T cell repertoires in COVID-19. Data came from immunoSEQ multiplex PCR; TCRdb stores just in-frame clones and leaves some out. The sample comprises about 89,000 clones, approximately 80% of which are singletons, and roughly 45% rests with the top ten. Sequencing was done on a sample of peripheral blood. The receptors originated from a human donor in a cohort sampled during active COVID-19.

The CDR3 sequence is CASSQGAGLSYEQYF. The CDR3 DNA is TGTGCCAGCAGCCAAGGGGCAGGTCTCTCCTACGAGCAGTACTTC. This chain links TRBV4-2 with TRBJ2-7; D is unclear. V lost 1 base and J lost 0, with 10 bases in between. This CDR3 has 15 residues. Germline-derived CDR1 and CDR2 are LGHNA and YNFKEQ.

The chain carries TRBV5-1 and TRBJ2-7; 10 nucleotides match TRBD2. The germline gives CDR1 SGHRS, CDR2 YFSETQ. This CDR3 comprises 17 residues. After removal of 0 bases from V and 5 bases from J, the junction contained 11 bases not matched to a gene. The CDR3 here is CASSLAGAGGPRDEQYF. In DNA, the CDR3 is TGCGCCAGCAGCTTGGCAGGAGCGGGAGGGCCGAGGGACGAGCAGTACTTC. Together with reference TRBV5-1 and TRBJ2-7, the CDR3 gives the full variable domain: KAGVTQTPRYLIKTRGQQVTLSCSPISGHRSVSWYQQTPGQGLQFLFEYFSETQRNKGNFPGRFSGRQFSNSRSEMNVSTLELGDSALYLCASSLAGAGGPRDEQYFGPGTRLTVT.

CDR3 in amino acids: CASSPAYNEQFF. For the CDR3, the DNA is TGTGCCAGCAGTCCGGCCTACAATGAGCAGTTCTTC. The chain recombines TRBV9 with TRBJ2-1; D is unresolved. Germline CDR1 is SGDLS and CDR2 is YYNGEE. The CDR3 covers 12 residues. The germline V and J ends were trimmed by 5 bases and 2 bases, with 5 bases remaining between them.

This chain links TRBV28 with TRBJ2-1, with D perhaps matching TRBD1 (7 bases). The CDR3 has 13 amino acids. V dropped 8 bases and J dropped 4 bases, with 12 bases sitting between them. Per germline, CDR1 MDHEN and CDR2 SYDVKM. CDR3: CASQGGRYNEQFF. In nucleotides, the CDR3 is TGTGCCAGCCAGGGGGGTCGGTACAATGAGCAGTTCTTC.

The chain employs TRBV7-9 and TRBJ2-2; 7 bases fit TRBD2. CDR1 is SEHNR, CDR2 FQNEAQ, per germline (reference sequence). V was pared by 1 base and J by 1 base, with 3 bases of the junction left unmatched. The CDR3 sequence is 16 residues long. The CDR3 is CASSLVPGGNTGELFF. CDR3 DNA sequence: TGTGCCAGCAGCTTAGTTCCGGGAGGGAACACCGGGGAGCTGTTTTTT.

This chain links TRBV29-1 with TRBJ2-1; no firm D call. The V gene's germline CDR1 is SQVTM and CDR2 ANQGSEA. The CDR3 runs 15 residues. Trimming shortened V by 7 bases and J by 0 bases, and 16 bases separated the two germline ends. CDR3 protein: CSARINPGSYNEQFF. The CDR3 bases are TGCAGCGCAAGAATCAATCCGGGCTCCTACAATGAGCAGTTCTTC.

V usage is TRBV5-1 and J usage is TRBJ2-1; D not resolved. V gave up 2 bases and J gave up 5 bases, with 5 bases separating them. The CDR3 is 12 residues long. Germline V lookup: CDR1 SGHRS, CDR2 YFSETQ. The CDR3 nucleotides read TGCGCCAGCAGCTTAACGGACAATGAGCAGTTCTTC. Its protein is CASSLTDNEQFF.

The J gene is TRBJ1-1, the V gene TRBV11-3; TRBD1 is a possible D gene (6 bases). The CDR3 has 13 residues. The germline gives CDR1 SGHNT, CDR2 YENEEA. Between the trimmed V and J ends, which lost 6 bases and 9 bases, there was a span of 17 bases. CDR3 DNA sequence: TGTGCCAGCAGTTTAATACCGGGACAAAAAGCTTTCTTT. The encoded protein is CASSLIPGQKAFF.

The chain links TRBV7-9 to TRBJ2-7; 8 positions match TRBD1. Trimming cost V 3 bases and J 1 base; bases outside gene matches: 5. The CDR3 contains 15 residues. Per germline, CDR1 SEHNR and CDR2 FQNEAQ (reference sequence). The CDR3 here is CASSFGQGRSYEQYF. In DNA, the CDR3 is TGTGCCAGCAGCTTCGGACAGGGTCGTTCCTACGAGCAGTACTTC.

This chain links TRBV2 with TRBJ1-4; 10 nucleotides agree with TRBD1. CDR1 is SNHLY, CDR2 FYNNEI, per germline. After removal of 5 bases from V and 6 bases from J, the junction contained 3 bases not matched to a gene. The CDR3 consists of 14 residues. The CDR3 sequence is CASSTDRGDEKLFF. The CDR3 DNA reads as TGTGCCAGCAGTACGGACAGGGGGGATGAAAAACTGTTTTTT.

Only one count was recorded for this clone. This rearrangement joins TRBV11-3 to TRBJ2-1, with 13 bases that match TRBD2. Germline CDR1 SGHNT, CDR2 YENEEA. The CDR3 contains 15 residues. V was clipped by 5 bases and J by 7 bases; unmatched bases: 5. The CDR3, as DNA: TGTGCCAGCAGCCCCGGACTAGCGGGAGTGAATGAGCAGTTCTTC. As protein: CASSPGLAGVNEQFF.

The J gene is TRBJ2-7, the V gene TRBV27; 11 nucleotides match TRBD1. Germline V gives CDR1 MNHEY, CDR2 SMNVEV (reference sequence). This CDR3 comprises 15 residues. The trim removed 3 bases at V and 2 bases at J, leaving 3 bases unmatched. This chain's CDR3 is CASSFRTGGAYEQYF. The CDR3 region has the DNA TGTGCCAGCAGTTTCCGGACAGGGGGCGCCTACGAGCAGTACTTC.

The chain joins TRBV29-1 to TRBJ2-1; TRBD1 agrees at 8 bases. Germline values: CDR1 SQVTM, CDR2 ANQGSEA. J gave up 8 bases and V 5 bases, and 17 bases lay outside the gene matches. CDR3 length: 16 amino acids. The chain's CDR3 is CSVYRWGPGGGDEQFF. Written as DNA, the CDR3 is TGCAGCGTTTATCGGTGGGGGCCAGGGGGCGGGGATGAGCAGTTCTTC.

The count of this clone is one. The V and J genes are TRBV7-2 and TRBJ2-1, with 7 bases fitting TRBD2. J was trimmed by 3 bases and V by 4 bases; bases with no gene match: 9. The CDR3 sequence is 16 residues long. Germline CDR1 reads SGHTA; CDR2 reads FQGNSA. This CDR3 is CASSSFGLVNYNEQFF. CDR3 nucleotides: TGTGCCAGCAGCTCCTTCGGACTAGTTAACTACAATGAGCAGTTCTTC. Variable domain in full (rest from reference TRBV7-2 and TRBJ2-1): GAGVSQSPSNKVTEKGKDVELRCDPISGHTALYWYRQSLGQGLEFLIYFQGNSAPDKSGLPSDRFSAERTGGSVSTLTIQRTQQEDSAVYLCASSSFGLVNYNEQFFGPGTRLTVL.

The chain carries TRBV7-9 and TRBJ1-2; possibly TRBD1 for D (5 bases). Between the trimmed V and J ends, which lost 5 bases and 4 bases, there was a span of 11 bases. Germline loops: CDR1 SEHNR, CDR2 FQNEAQ (reference sequence). This CDR3 has 13 residues. This CDR3 is CASSPQQAYGYTF. In DNA, the CDR3 is TGTGCCAGCAGCCCCCAACAGGCCTATGGCTACACCTTC.

CDR3 loop: CARSLAGQGGQETQYF. The CDR3 DNA reads TGTGCCAGAAGCTTAGCAGGACAGGGGGGACAAGAGACCCAGTACTTC. V and J are TRBV7-5 and TRBJ2-5; TRBD1, the D gene given by the table, was not confirmed from the DNA. TRBV7-5 has pseudogene status. This CDR3 has 16 residues.

The chain employs TRBV19 and TRBJ2-3; perhaps TRBD2 as D (7 bases). The CDR3 contains 17 residues. Trimming stripped 6 bases from V and 4 bases from J, with 23 bases between. CDR1 and CDR2 from the germline V gene are LNHDA and SQIVND (reference sequence). The CDR3 loop reads CASRRKVGEGGADTQYF. CDR3 bases: TGTGCCAGTAGAAGGAAGGTCGGGGAGGGGGGAGCAGATACGCAGTATTTT. The whole variable domain, remainder taken from reference TRBV19 and TRBJ2-3, is DGGITQSPKYLFRKEGQNVTLSCEQNLNHDAMYWYRQDPGQGLRLIYYSQIVNDFQKGDIAEGYSVSREKKESFPLTVTSAQKNPTAFYLCASRRKVGEGGADTQYFGPGTRLTVL.

The genes are TRBV9 and TRBJ2-3, with D perhaps matching TRBD2 (5 bases). V was pared by 0 bases and J by 2 bases, with 16 bases between. The CDR3 length is 17 residues. Per the germline V gene, CDR1 is SGDLS and CDR2 is YYNGEE. The DNA of the CDR3 is TGTGCCAGCAGCGTAGGGGTTTGGGAGCGGACCACAGATACGCAGTATTTT. This sequence encodes CASSVGVWERTTDTQYF. The full variable domain, in which reference TRBV9 and TRBJ2-3 provide the parts outside the CDR3, is DSGVTQTPKHLITATGQRVTLRCSPRSGDLSVYWYQQSLDQGLQFLIQYYNGEERAKGNILERFSAQQFPDLHSELNLSSLELGDSALYFCASSVGVWERTTDTQYFGPGTRLTVL.

The chain has TRBV11-3 and TRBJ1-5, with a weak D call TRBD1 (5 bases). V was trimmed by 4 bases and J by 4 bases, leaving 14 bases between them. This CDR3 region has 15 residues. From germline, CDR1 is SGHNT and CDR2 YENEEA. The CDR3 bases are TGTGCCAGCAGCTCCAGGACAAGACCGAATCAGCCCCAGCATTTT. Translation: CASSSRTRPNQPQHF.

This chain joins TRBV19 and TRBJ2-7, with 13 positions matching TRBD2. Germline CDR1 LNHDA, CDR2 SQIVND (reference sequence). CDR3 length: 15 amino acids. The trim removed 3 bases at V and 6 bases at J, leaving 5 bases unmatched. As DNA, the CDR3 is TGTGCCAGTAGTATGGGACTAGCGGGAAGTGGCGAGCAGTACTTC. This translates into CASSMGLAGSGEQYF.

This chain uses TRBV6-6 with TRBJ1-5; 8 bases are shared with TRBD1. After removal of 0 bases from V and 14 bases from J, the junction contained 6 bases not matched to a gene. This CDR3 has 13 residues. Germline V gene lookup returns CDR1 MNHNY and CDR2 SVGAGI (reference sequence). As DNA, the CDR3 is TGTGCCAGCAGTTACTCGGCGGACAGGGATGAGCATTTT. Protein product: CASSYSADRDEHF.

The CDR3: CAISRTGGENTEAFF. DNA for the CDR3: TGTGCCATCAGCCGGACGGGGGGGGAGAACACTGAAGCTTTCTTT. This chain joins TRBV10-3 and TRBJ1-1, with TRBD1 as a possible D gene (5 bases). This CDR3 is 15 amino acids long. V dropped 6 bases and J dropped 1 base, with 15 bases sitting between them. Germline CDR1 ENHRY, CDR2 SYGVKD.

This chain uses TRBV7-9 with TRBJ1-2; no clear D gene. From germline, CDR1 is SEHNR and CDR2 FQNEAQ (reference sequence). V was trimmed by 5 bases and J by 0 bases, leaving 10 bases between them. The CDR3 consists of 14 residues. The CDR3 loop reads CASSSSPSNYGYTF. The CDR3 DNA reads TGTGCCAGCAGCAGTAGCCCGTCTAACTATGGCTACACCTTC.

CDR3 DNA sequence: TGTGCCAGCAGCCCGGCGGCCGGCTACGAGCAGTACTTC. Amino acids: CASSPAAGYEQYF. The chain recombines TRBV5-4 with TRBJ2-7; no firm D call. Trimming removed 4 bases from V and 3 bases from J, with 11 bases in between. CDR3 length: 13 residues. Germline CDR1 reads SGHNT; CDR2 reads YYREEE (reference sequence).

The V call is TRBV5-1, the J call TRBJ2-4; 12 bases agree with TRBD1. CDR1 is SGHRS and CDR2 is YFSETQ in the germline V gene. The length of the CDR3 is 15 residues. J was trimmed by 5 bases and V by 4 bases; bases with no gene match: 4. The DNA for the CDR3 is TGCGCCAGCAGCGGGGACAGGGGGCGCGAAAACATTCAGTACTTC. Protein: CASSGDRGRENIQYF.

This chain connects TRBV7-2 to TRBJ2-1; TRBD2 matches 7 bases. CDR1 is SGHTA and CDR2 is FQGNSA in the germline V gene. J lost 6 bases, V lost 1 base, and 0 bases had no gene match. This CDR3 is built from 13 residues. The CDR3 loop reads CASSLGLANEQFF. The CDR3 DNA sequence: TGTGCCAGCAGCTTAGGACTAGCCAATGAGCAGTTCTTC.

This clone came up a few times. The chain recombines TRBV5-1 with TRBJ2-1; D not resolved. Germline values: CDR1 SGHRS, CDR2 YFSETQ. This CDR3 contains 13 residues. V dropped 4 bases and J dropped 5 bases, with 10 bases sitting between them. The CDR3 loop is CASSPGSNNEQFF. CDR3 DNA sequence: TGCGCCAGCAGCCCCGGGTCCAACAATGAGCAGTTCTTC.